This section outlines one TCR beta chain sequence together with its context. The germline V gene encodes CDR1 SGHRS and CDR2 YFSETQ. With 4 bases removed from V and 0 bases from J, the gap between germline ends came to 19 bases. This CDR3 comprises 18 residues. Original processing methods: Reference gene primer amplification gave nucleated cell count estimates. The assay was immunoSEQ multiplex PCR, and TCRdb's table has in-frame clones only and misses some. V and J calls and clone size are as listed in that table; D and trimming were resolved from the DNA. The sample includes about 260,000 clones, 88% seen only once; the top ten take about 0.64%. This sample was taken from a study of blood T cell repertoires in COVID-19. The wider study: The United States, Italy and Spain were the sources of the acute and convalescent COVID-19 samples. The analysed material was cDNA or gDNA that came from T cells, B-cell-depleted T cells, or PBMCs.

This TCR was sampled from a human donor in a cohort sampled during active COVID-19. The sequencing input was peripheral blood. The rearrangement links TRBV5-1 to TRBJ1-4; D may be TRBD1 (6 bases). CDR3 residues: CASSLGSWTDATNEKLFF. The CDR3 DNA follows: TGCGCCAGCAGCCTAGGTAGTTGGACAGACGCAACTAATGAAAAACTGTTTTTT. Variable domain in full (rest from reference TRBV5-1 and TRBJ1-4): KAGVTQTPRYLIKTRGQQVTLSCSPISGHRSVSWYQQTPGQGLQFLFEYFSETQRNKGNFPGRFSGRQFSNSRSEMNVSTLELGDSALYLCASSLGSWTDATNEKLFFGSGTQLSVL.